Listed below are T cell receptor beta chains from one sample, sequenced in a study of blood T cells in healthy people across ages. One entry per CDR3 protein, called by TCRdb with MiXCR from the 5' RACE reads. The repertoire holds roughly 1,800,000 distinct CDR3 sequences, less than 50% seen once, with 2% to 2.5% in the top ten. Sequencing was performed on blood. The source of these receptors is a woman between 40 and 55 years old in good health. Each CDR3 is given with its conserved first and last residue. A D gene is named only where the DNA matches it firmly. Some rows mark clone size as missing; the rest say once, few, many or name a class of expanded clone.

V: TRBV24-1
J: TRBJ2-6
size: -
D: TRBD1
CDR3: CATSDHGTGAGANVLTF
DNA: TGTGCCACCAGTGACCACGGGACAGGGGCTGGGGCCAACGTCCTGACTTTC

V: TRBV2
J: TRBJ2-3
size: -
D: -
CDR3: CASRVQGMVRTDTQYF
DNA: TGTGCCAGCAGGGTACAGGGAATGGTTCGCACAGATACGCAGTATTTT

V: TRBV12-3/TRBV12-4
J: TRBJ1-2
size: few
D: -
CDR3: CASKRALYGYTF
DNA: TGTGCCAGCAAGAGGGCCCTTTATGGCTACACCTTC

V: TRBV7-2
J: TRBJ2-5
size: -
D: TRBD2
CDR3: CVSSLTLAGVATQYF
DNA: TGTGTCAGCAGCTTAACGCTAGCGGGGGTGGCGACCCAGTACTTC

V: TRBV28
J: TRBJ2-7
size: -
D: -
CDR3: CASSSRGATGSYEQYF
DNA: TGTGCCAGCAGTTCCAGGGGGGCTACAGGGTCCTACGAGCAGTACTTC

V: TRBV4-1
J: TRBJ2-1
size: -
D: -
CDR3: CASSQGMGGTVRPYNEQFF
DNA: TGCGCCAGCAGCCAAGGCATGGGGGGGACAGTTAGACCCTACAATGAGCAGTTCTTC

V: TRBV7-9
J: TRBJ2-3
size: few
D: -
CDR3: CASSPKGTVTDTQYF
DNA: TGTGCCAGCAGCCCTAAGGGGACCGTCACAGATACGCAGTATTTT

V: TRBV7-2
J: TRBJ2-3
size: many
D: -
CDR3: CASSLAIGRGSTDTQYF
DNA: TGTGCCAGCAGCTTAGCGATCGGACGAGGTAGCACAGATACGCAGTATTTT

V: TRBV29-1
J: TRBJ2-6
size: few
D: -
CDR3: CSGSGANVLTF
DNA: TGCAGCGGCTCTGGGGCCAACGTCCTGACTTTC

V: TRBV14
J: TRBJ1-1
size: -
D: TRBD1
CDR3: CASSHLQGHTEAFF
DNA: TGTGCCAGCAGCCACTTACAGGGGCACACTGAAGCTTTCTTT

V: TRBV12-3/TRBV12-4
J: TRBJ1-1
size: -
D: TRBD1
CDR3: CASSMTGGLSEAFF
DNA: TGTGCCAGCAGTATGACAGGGGGATTATCTGAAGCTTTCTTT

V: TRBV4-1
J: TRBJ2-7
size: few
D: -
CDR3: CASSQRGGYEQYF
DNA: TGCGCCAGCAGCCAACGGGGCGGCTACGAGCAGTACTTC

V: TRBV6-1
J: TRBJ2-7
size: few
D: TRBD2
CDR3: CASSGAYPGGEQYF
DNA: TGTGCCAGCAGCGGAGCGTATCCGGGGGGAGAGCAGTACTTC

V: TRBV4-3
J: TRBJ2-1
size: -
D: -
CDR3: CASSPDGFYNEQFF
DNA: TGCGCCAGCAGCCCAGACGGCTTTTACAATGAGCAGTTCTTC

V: TRBV29-1
J: TRBJ2-7
size: -
D: -
CDR3: CSVDTAGPYEQYF
DNA: TGCAGCGTTGATACAGCGGGCCCATACGAGCAGTACTTC

V: TRBV5-6
J: TRBJ2-5
size: few
D: TRBD2
CDR3: CASSLLAGGLRETQYF
DNA: TGTGCCAGCAGCTTGTTAGCGGGGGGGCTTCGAGAGACCCAGTACTTC

V: TRBV11-2
J: TRBJ2-1
size: few
D: -
CDR3: CASSLALLAGGEQFF
DNA: TGTGCCAGCAGCTTAGCCCTACTAGCAGGTGGTGAGCAGTTCTTC

V: TRBV20-1
J: TRBJ2-1
size: -
D: -
CDR3: CSASVGEWPYNEQFF
DNA: TGCAGTGCTAGCGTCGGGGAATGGCCTTACAATGAGCAGTTCTTC

V: TRBV20-1
J: TRBJ2-5
size: few
D: -
CDR3: CSAGPGAVSQETQYF
DNA: TGCAGTGCTGGACCTGGGGCCGTCAGCCAAGAGACCCAGTACTTC

V: TRBV29-1
J: TRBJ2-3
size: few
D: -
CDR3: CSVLAPDTQYF
DNA: TGCAGCGTGCTGGCACCAGATACGCAGTATTTT

V: TRBV19
J: TRBJ1-5
size: -
D: -
CDR3: CASSIWRQSNQPQHF
DNA: TGTGCCAGTAGTATATGGAGACAGAGCAATCAGCCCCAGCATTTT